The rows below give T cell receptor beta chains drawn from one sample of a study of cytomegalovirus exposure and HLA in healthy donors. Assay: immunoSEQ multiplex PCR; the TCRdb copy retains only in-frame clones and omits some. This sample carries 170,000 or so clones, 80% of them seen once, and the ten largest clones take around 7.2%. The material sequenced was PBMCs. The receptors stem from a man aged 25 to 40 in good health and CMV-seropositive. Each CDR3 is given with its conserved first and last residue. A D gene is named only where the DNA matches it firmly. Clone size appears in some rows only: once, few, many, or a class for an expanded clone.

v_call	d_call	j_call	clone_size	cdr3_aa	cdr3_nt
TRBV11-3	-	TRBJ1-1	-	CASSLQVTETFF	TGTGCCAGCAGCTTACAGGTCACTGAAACTTTCTTT
TRBV5-1	-	TRBJ1-6	-	CASSFKDSTNSPLHF	TGCGCCAGCAGCTTTAAGGACAGCACCAATTCACCCCTCCACTTT
TRBV29-1	TRBD2	TRBJ2-5	-	CSVDDTSGRSAQYF	TGCAGCGTCGACGACACTAGCGGGAGATCGGCCCAGTACTTC
TRBV11-2	TRBD1	TRBJ2-7	-	CASSLEGQLYEQYF	TGTGCCAGCAGCTTAGAGGGACAGCTCTACGAGCAGTACTTC
TRBV7-2	-	TRBJ1-5	once	CASSFDSSNQPQHF	TGTGCCAGCAGCTTTGATAGTAGCAATCAGCCCCAGCATTTT
TRBV7-2	-	TRBJ1-1	-	CASSSGQPNTEAFF	TGTGCCAGCAGCTCAGGACAGCCTAACACTGAAGCTTTCTTT
TRBV29-1	TRBD1	TRBJ2-3	once	CSVQLPGQGAPDTQYF	TGCAGCGTTCAATTACCGGGACAGGGGGCCCCAGATACGCAGTATTTT
TRBV6-1	-	TRBJ2-7	few	CASSPPSLREQYF	TGTGCCAGCAGCCCGCCCTCTCTACGCGAGCAGTACTTC
TRBV11-3	-	TRBJ1-3	-	CASSSLTTTGNTIYF	TGTGCCAGCAGCTCGCTGACAACCACTGGAAACACCATATATTTT
TRBV7-9	-	TRBJ1-4	-	CASSLVVGLSEKLFF	TGTGCCAGCAGCTTAGTTGTGGGGCTGTCGGAAAAACTGTTTTTT
TRBV6-6	TRBD1	TRBJ2-1	-	CASRGTGFDNEQFF	TGTGCCAGCAGGGGGACAGGGTTTGACAATGAGCAGTTCTTC
TRBV2	-	TRBJ1-2	-	CASRDTPEGYTF	TGTGCCAGCAGGGACACCCCGGAGGGCTACACCTTC
TRBV7-9	TRBD2	TRBJ2-3	-	CASSSRVAGADTQYF	TGTGCCAGCAGCTCCCGGGTAGCGGGAGCAGATACGCAGTATTTT
TRBV27	-	TRBJ1-2	-	CASSPTRHYGYTF	TGTGCCAGCAGTCCTACGAGGCACTATGGCTACACCTTC
TRBV11-2	TRBD2	TRBJ2-5	-	CASRHSGFQETQYF	TGTGCCAGTCGTCATAGCGGGTTCCAAGAGACCCAGTACTTC
TRBV5-1	TRBD2	TRBJ2-5	-	CASSLAGGLTETQYF	TGCGCCAGCAGTCTAGCGGGAGGCTTGACGGAGACCCAGTACTTC
TRBV2	TRBD2	TRBJ2-3	-	CASSASGTSGIDTQYF	TGTGCCAGCAGTGCCTCCGGGACTAGCGGGATAGATACGCAGTATTTT
TRBV5-4	TRBD2	TRBJ2-7	-	CASSLDGLAGGTKIGYEQYF	TGTGCCAGCAGCTTGGATGGGCTAGCGGGAGGGACGAAAATAGGGTACGAGCAGTACTTC
TRBV5-4	TRBD1	TRBJ2-2	few	CASSYYRDRGTGELFF	TGTGCCAGCAGCTATTACCGGGACAGGGGAACCGGGGAGCTGTTTTTT
TRBV4-1	-	TRBJ2-7	-	CASSTRVFYGEQYF	TGCGCCAGCAGTACTAGGGTCTTCTACGGGGAGCAGTACTTC
TRBV13	TRBD1	TRBJ1-1	-	CASGTGENTEAFF	TGTGCCAGCGGGACAGGGGAGAACACTGAAGCTTTCTTT
TRBV2	TRBD2	TRBJ2-5	-	CASNQLAGVGETQYF	TGTGCCAGCAACCAACTAGCGGGAGTAGGTGAGACCCAGTACTTC
TRBV7-2	-	TRBJ2-1	-	CASSLDQGREQFF	TGTGCCAGCAGCTTAGATCAGGGAAGGGAGCAGTTCTTC
TRBV9	TRBD2	TRBJ2-1	-	CASSVVGGDNEQFF	TGTGCCAGCAGCGTAGTCGGGGGGGACAATGAGCAGTTCTTC
TRBV6-7	-	TRBJ2-2	few	CASSPTGLVVSGELFF	TGTGCCAGCAGCCCCACAGGGTTGGTGGTTAGCGGGGAGCTGTTTTTT
TRBV7-9	-	TRBJ2-5	-	CASTPGLETQYF	TGTGCCAGCACCCCTGGCCTAGAGACCCAGTACTTC
TRBV23-1	TRBD2	TRBJ2-1	-	CASSQSPGTSGAYNEQFF	TGCGCCAGCAGTCAATCCCCAGGGACTAGCGGGGCCTACAATGAGCAGTTCTTC
TRBV6-6	-	TRBJ1-5	few	CASSYSAGYQPQHF	TGTGCCAGCAGTTACTCCGCAGGGTACCAGCCCCAGCATTTT
TRBV4-1	TRBD2	TRBJ2-7	medium-sized	CASSGLAAISNSYEQYF	TGCGCCAGCAGTGGACTAGCGGCAATCTCCAATTCTTACGAGCAGTACTTC
TRBV6-5	-	TRBJ1-4	once	CASTDRGAGKLFF	TGTGCCAGCACTGATCGGGGGGCCGGAAAACTGTTTTTT
TRBV30	-	TRBJ1-4	-	CAWPWGREKLFF	TGTGCCTGGCCCTGGGGGCGGGAAAAACTGTTTTTT
TRBV28	-	TRBJ2-1	-	CASSLTHSSYNEQFF	TGTGCCAGCAGTTTAACGCATAGCTCCTACAATGAGCAGTTCTTC
TRBV7-8	TRBD1	TRBJ2-1	-	CASSLVDRGFMNEQFF	TGTGCCAGCAGCTTAGTAGACAGGGGTTTCATGAATGAGCAGTTCTTC
TRBV27	-	TRBJ2-7	-	CASSLGTRRRPYF	TGTGCCAGCAGTTTGGGCACACGCCGGAGGCCGTACTTC
TRBV9	TRBD1	TRBJ1-1	-	CASSVDGTGWAEAFF	TGTGCCAGCAGCGTAGACGGGACAGGGTGGGCTGAAGCTTTCTTT
TRBV15	-	TRBJ2-3	-	CATSRDRGFTDTQYF	TGTGCCACCAGCAGAGACAGGGGTTTTACAGATACGCAGTATTTT
TRBV7-2	-	TRBJ2-5	-	CASSRLWSSGQETQYF	TGTGCCAGCAGCCGCCTTTGGTCGAGCGGACAAGAGACCCAGTACTTC
TRBV10-3	TRBD1	TRBJ1-2	-	CAISESRTGIYTF	TGTGCCATCAGTGAGTCGAGGACAGGGATCTACACCTTC